These T cell receptor beta chains were read from a single sample in a study of CD8+ T cells in alopecia areata. The assay was immunoSEQ multiplex PCR, and TCRdb's table has in-frame clones only and misses some. There are roughly 13,000 clones in the sample; around three fifths occur only once, and roughly 3.5% lies in the top ten. The sequenced sample was CD4+ Tregs sorted from blood. The receptors originated from a human donor with alopecia areata. Each CDR3 is given with its conserved first and last residue. Fields, in order: V gene, J gene, clone size, D gene, CDR3 protein, CDR3 DNA. The D gene is left open where the match is weak. Clone sizes are given selectively: once, few, many, or a class where the clone is expanded.

TRBV2	TRBJ2-7	-	-	CASSNRGGRTYEQYF	TGTGCCAGCAGCAACCGAGGGGGGAGGACCTACGAGCAGTACTTC
TRBV27	TRBJ1-4	-	-	CASSSTTKGLFF	TGTGCCAGCAGTTCCACGACAAAGGGACTGTTTTTT
TRBV15	TRBJ2-7	-	-	CATSRGREKGYEQYF	TGTGCCACCAGCAGAGGGAGGGAGAAAGGGTACGAGCAGTACTTC
TRBV28	TRBJ1-1	few	-	CASSPLGSYYYTEAFF	TGTGCCAGCAGTCCTCTTGGCAGCTACTATTACACTGAAGCTTTCTTT
TRBV28	TRBJ1-1	-	-	CASSSTGSRPEAFF	TGTGCCAGCAGTTCTACAGGGAGTAGGCCTGAAGCTTTCTTT
TRBV5-1	TRBJ2-6	few	-	CASKLESGANVLTF	TGCGCCAGCAAGTTGGAATCTGGGGCCAACGTCCTGACTTTC
TRBV4-1	TRBJ1-5	-	-	CASSQEPGQQPNQPQHF	TGCGCCAGCAGCCAAGAACCGGGACAACAACCTAATCAGCCCCAGCATTTT
TRBV7-8	TRBJ2-7	-	-	CASSLRGSYEQYF	TGTGCCAGCAGCTTACGAGGCTCCTACGAGCAGTACTTC
TRBV5-1	TRBJ2-7	-	TRBD2	CASSLGSGGTYEQYF	TGCGCCAGCAGCTTGGGTTCGGGAGGGACCTACGAGCAGTACTTC
TRBV7-2	TRBJ2-3	-	-	CASSISWPDTQYF	TGTGCCAGCAGTATTAGTTGGCCAGATACGCAGTATTTT
TRBV7-3	TRBJ2-7	-	-	CASSSNSGHLDEQYF	TGTGCCAGCAGCTCGAATTCTGGACACCTAGACGAGCAGTACTTC
TRBV11-2	TRBJ2-5	-	-	CASSSPGARSVWGETQYF	TGTGCCAGCAGCTCGCCAGGGGCGAGGAGTGTTTGGGGAGAGACCCAGTACTTC
TRBV5-1	TRBJ2-2	once	TRBD1	CASSFRGQYYPGELFF	TGCGCCAGCAGTTTCCGGGGACAGTATTATCCTGGGGAGCTGTTTTTT
TRBV18	TRBJ1-4	-	-	CASSPGINEKLFF	TGTGCCAGCTCACCAGGGATTAATGAAAAACTGTTTTTT
TRBV18	TRBJ2-1	-	TRBD2	CASSPRTSTNEQFF	TGTGCCAGCTCACCAAGGACTAGCACAAATGAGCAGTTCTTC
TRBV7-9	TRBJ2-1	large	TRBD2	CASSDGTSGSYQFF	TGTGCCAGCAGCGATGGGACTAGCGGGAGTTACCAGTTCTTC
TRBV27	TRBJ2-5	once	-	CASSFQPKETQYF	TGTGCCAGCAGTTTCCAGCCTAAAGAGACCCAGTACTTC
TRBV12-5	TRBJ2-1	few	TRBD2	CASGRGTSGDNEQFF	TGTGCTAGTGGAAGAGGGACTAGCGGGGACAATGAGCAGTTCTTC
TRBV28	TRBJ2-7	-	-	CASSQTGSGIYEQYF	TGTGCCAGCAGCCAAACAGGATCCGGGATCTACGAGCAGTACTTC
TRBV9	TRBJ2-2	large	-	CASSGRQGPRTGELFF	TGTGCCAGCAGCGGACGCCAGGGGCCTCGCACCGGGGAGCTGTTTTTT
TRBV6-5	TRBJ2-3	-	-	CASSYSAGVGNTQYF	TGTGCCAGCAGTTACTCTGCAGGAGTTGGAAATACGCAGTATTTT
TRBV6-4	TRBJ2-7	-	TRBD2	CASRFPAGTSGRPFSYEQYF	TGTGCCAGCAGATTCCCAGCCGGGACTAGCGGGAGACCCTTCTCCTACGAGCAGTACTTC
TRBV21-1	TRBJ1-5	-	-	CARPGTGEPKSNQPQHF	TGTGCCAGGCCGGGGACAGGGGAACCCAAAAGCAATCAGCCCCAGCATTTT
TRBV5-1	TRBJ2-1	-	-	CASSSDSLAYNEQFF	TGCGCCAGCAGCTCGGACAGTCTCGCCTACAATGAGCAGTTCTTC
TRBV2	TRBJ1-5	-	-	CASSVDGGPQHF	TGTGCCAGCAGTGTTGATGGGGGGCCCCAGCATTTT
TRBV2	TRBJ1-2	once	TRBD1	CASSPQGGYGYTF	TGTGCCAGCAGTCCACAGGGGGGATATGGCTACACCTTC
TRBV5-8	TRBJ1-2	-	TRBD1	CASSYGQGHGYTF	TGTGCCAGCAGCTACGGACAGGGCCATGGCTACACCTTC